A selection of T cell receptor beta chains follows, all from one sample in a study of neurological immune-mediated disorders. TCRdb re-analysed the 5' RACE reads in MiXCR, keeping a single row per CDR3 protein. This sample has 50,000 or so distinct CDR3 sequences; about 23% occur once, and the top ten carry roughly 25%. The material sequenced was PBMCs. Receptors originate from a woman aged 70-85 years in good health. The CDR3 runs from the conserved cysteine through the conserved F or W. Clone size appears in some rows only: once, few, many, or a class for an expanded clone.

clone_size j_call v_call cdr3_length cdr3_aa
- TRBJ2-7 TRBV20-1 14 CSARDSRGTYEQYF
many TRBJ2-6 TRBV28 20 CASSPGLGLAGTSGANVLTF
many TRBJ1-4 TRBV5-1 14 CASSYTGSDEKLFF
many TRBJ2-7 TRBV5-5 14 CASTLGGGFYEQYF
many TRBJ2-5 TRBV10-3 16 CAISAGTSGLGETQYF
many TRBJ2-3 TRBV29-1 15 CSVEENGTGGDTQYF
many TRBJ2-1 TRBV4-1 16 CASSRRGGQGGFEQFF
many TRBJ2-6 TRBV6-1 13 CASCLTGANVLTF
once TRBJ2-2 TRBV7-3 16 CASSLTYSSNTGELFF
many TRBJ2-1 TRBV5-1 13 CASSLDRYNEQFF
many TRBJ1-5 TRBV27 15 CASSFAGGFNQPQHF
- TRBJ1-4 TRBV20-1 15 CSARWPAGGSEKLFF
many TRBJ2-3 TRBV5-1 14 CASSSQVSTDTQYF
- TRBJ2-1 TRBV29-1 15 CSVGTSGGSYNEQFF
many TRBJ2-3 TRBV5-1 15 CASSVGPSGLDTQYF
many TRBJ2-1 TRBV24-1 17 CATSDLSGASSYNEQFF
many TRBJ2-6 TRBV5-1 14 CASREPSGANVLTF
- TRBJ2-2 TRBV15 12 CATSRELGELFF
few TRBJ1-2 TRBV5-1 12 CASSTGPGGYTF
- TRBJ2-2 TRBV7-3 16 CASRFTSGGPGGELFF
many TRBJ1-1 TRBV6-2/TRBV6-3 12 CASSTTYTEAFF
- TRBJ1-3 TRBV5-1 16 CASSSGDSSSGNTIYF
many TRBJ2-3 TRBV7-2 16 CASSAYSGTGTDTQYF
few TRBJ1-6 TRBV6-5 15 CASSYRTGMNSPLHF
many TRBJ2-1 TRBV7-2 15 CASSRGGRVYNEQFF
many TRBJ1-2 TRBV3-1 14 CASSQEAAGYGYTF
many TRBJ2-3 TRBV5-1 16 CASSLVEGGPGDTQYF
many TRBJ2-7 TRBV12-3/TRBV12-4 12 CASSLAAYEQYF
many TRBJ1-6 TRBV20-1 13 CSARGGFNSPLHF
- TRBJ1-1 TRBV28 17 CASSSQGASQGGTEAFF
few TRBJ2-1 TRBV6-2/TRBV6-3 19 CASSYSGTSGYYSYNEQFF
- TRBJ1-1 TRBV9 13 CASSAASGTEAFF
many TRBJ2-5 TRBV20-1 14 CSARVGRGQETQYF
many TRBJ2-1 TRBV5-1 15 CASTPTGHSYNEQFF
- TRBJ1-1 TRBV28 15 CASSPQRTGWPEAFF
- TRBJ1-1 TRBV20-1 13 CSASRTANTEAFF
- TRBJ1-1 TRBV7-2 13 CASSWALNTEAFF
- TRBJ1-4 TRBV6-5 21 CASSPTYPPLDRDGGNEKLFF
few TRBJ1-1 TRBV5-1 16 CASSSYSGAMNTEAFF
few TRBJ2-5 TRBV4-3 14 CASSQEGSDFTQYF